This T cell receptor beta chain was recovered during a study of cytomegalovirus exposure and HLA in healthy donors. Primers for the PCR totalled 60 Vbeta and 13 Jbeta. Sequenced by immunoSEQ multiplex PCR; TCRdb stores in-frame clones only, minus some. The sample records around 140,000 clones, 82% being singletons. General study points: Cytomegalovirus status was reportedly diagnosed by the classifier with high specificity and sensitivity. Reports state that TCR beta sequences accurately predicted most subjects' HLA-A and HLA-B alleles.

Concerning this clone: Its specificity is unknown.

The source is a woman in her sixties in good health and CMV-seropositive. The sequenced sample was PBMCs.

CDR3 loop: CASRRQLNTEAFF. Written as DNA, the CDR3 is TGTGCCAGCAGGCGACAGCTGAACACTGAAGCTTTCTTT. The V and J genes are TRBV7-2 and TRBJ1-1; weak D call: TRBD1 (5 bases). The germline gives CDR1 SGHTA, CDR2 FQGNSA. The CDR3 contains 13 residues. Trimming shortened V by 6 bases and J by 0 bases, and 8 bases separated the two germline ends. Together with reference TRBV7-2 and TRBJ1-1, the CDR3 gives the full variable domain: GAGVSQSPSNKVTEKGKDVELRCDPISGHTALYWYRQSLGQGLEFLIYFQGNSAPDKSGLPSDRFSAERTGGSVSTLTIQRTQQEDSAVYLCASRRQLNTEAFFGQGTRLTVV.